This T cell receptor (beta chain) came from a study of blood T cell repertoires in COVID-19. Sequencing was performed with immunoSEQ multiplex PCR; in TCRdb, only in-frame clones are kept and a portion is missing. The sample has 76,000 or so clones; more than 65% are singletons. Germline trimming cut 0 bases from V and 7 bases from J; bases unmatched to any gene: 2. This CDR3 region has 15 residues. The germline V gene encodes CDR1 MNHEY and CDR2 SVGAGI. This chain uses TRBV6-5 with TRBJ2-1; 11 positions match TRBD2. Sequencing was done on a sample of peripheral blood. The TCR originated in a man in his forties or fifties with acute or convalescent COVID-19. The CDR3 here is CASSYSPSGRNEQFF. The CDR3 DNA reads TGTGCCAGCAGTTACTCCCCTAGCGGGAGGAATGAGCAGTTCTTC.